This T cell receptor (beta chain) was sequenced for a study of blood T cell repertoires in COVID-19. Study information: Researchers got acute and convalescent COVID-19 samples from the United States, Italy and Spain. PBMCs, B-cell-depleted T cells, or T cells provided the cDNA or gDNA that made up the material.

In the original analysis: Reference gene primer amplification gave estimated nucleated cell counts. The method was immunoSEQ multiplex PCR; TCRdb's version includes in-frame clones alone and lacks a portion of them. D and trimming come from the DNA, and the V and J calls and clone size come from that table. The profile shows roughly 100,000 clones, 81% of them singletons. With 5 bases clipped from V and 0 bases from J, the junction kept 7 bases outside the gene matches. The CDR3 runs to 16 residues. Germline CDR1 reads SGHNT; CDR2 reads YENEEA. This clone was seen more than once but under ten times. The chain employs TRBV11-3 and TRBJ2-7, with 10 bases aligning to TRBD1. The sequenced sample consisted of peripheral blood. The receptor was isolated from a woman aged 70-85 years with acute or convalescent COVID-19. The CDR3 spells CASSPGGQGPSYEQYF. In nucleotides, the CDR3 is TGTGCCAGCAGCCCCGGGGGACAGGGGCCCTCCTACGAGCAGTACTTC.